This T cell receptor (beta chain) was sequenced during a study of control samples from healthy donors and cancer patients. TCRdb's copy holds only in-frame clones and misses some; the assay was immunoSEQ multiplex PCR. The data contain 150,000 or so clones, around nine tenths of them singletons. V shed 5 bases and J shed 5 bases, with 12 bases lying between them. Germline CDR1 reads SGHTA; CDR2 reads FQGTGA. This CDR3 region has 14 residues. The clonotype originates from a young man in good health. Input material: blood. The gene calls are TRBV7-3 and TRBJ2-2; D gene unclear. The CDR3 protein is CASSNNSWTGELFF. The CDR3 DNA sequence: TGTGCCAGCAGCAACAATAGTTGGACCGGGGAGCTGTTTTTT.